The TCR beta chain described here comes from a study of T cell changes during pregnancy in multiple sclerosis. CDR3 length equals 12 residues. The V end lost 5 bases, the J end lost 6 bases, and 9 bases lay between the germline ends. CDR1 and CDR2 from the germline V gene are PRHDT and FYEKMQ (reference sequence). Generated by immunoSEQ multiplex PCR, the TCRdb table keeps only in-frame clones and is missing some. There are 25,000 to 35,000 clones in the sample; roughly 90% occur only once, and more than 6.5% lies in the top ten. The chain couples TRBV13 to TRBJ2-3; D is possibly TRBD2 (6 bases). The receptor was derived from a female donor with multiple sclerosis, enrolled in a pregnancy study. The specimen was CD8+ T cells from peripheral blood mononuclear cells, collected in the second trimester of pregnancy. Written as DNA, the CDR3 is TGTGCCAGCAGCCTCGGAGGGGATACGCAGTATTTT. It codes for CASSLGGDTQYF.